This T cell receptor (beta chain) appears in the sequencing data of a study of T cells expressing NK-cell markers (dated by TCRdb to 2020 to 2021). About the investigation overall: About 8 donors provided sorted CD3+CD56+NKG2C+, CD3+CD56+NKG2C- and CD3+CD56-NKG2C+ T-cell subsets, whose TCR beta-chain repertoires were profiled. Among the eight sequenced donors, seven were HCMV-seropositive and one was HCMV-seronegative. The eight sequenced donors were randomly selected healthy volunteers, three men and five women. The libraries were sequenced on Illumina HiSeq 2000/2500, MiSeq or NextSeq, producing 2 x 150 bp reads.

Sequencing was performed on an Illumina HiSeq 2000. TCR beta cDNA libraries were made by 5'RACE template switching that added a universal primer site and unique molecular identifiers. Synthesis of cDNA was primed from the TCR beta constant segment and was followed by two consecutive PCR amplification steps. The authors' analysis ran thus. MIGEC was used to demultiplex reads and group reads by UMI, and MiTCR was used to assemble and quantify clonotypes. Only TCR cDNA sequences supported by at least two reads were kept to exclude erroneous sequences. The tcR package was used for downstream repertoire analysis, and clonotypes were matched across fractions by CDR3 nucleotide sequence plus V segment. Antigen specificity was annotated against VDJdb with VDJmatch, allowing one amino acid substitution in CDR3. Reprocessed by TCRdb, the reads give a single entry per CDR3 protein sequence, without DNA. These V and J calls are TCRdb output, not the study's own analysis. The sample's records list 550,000 to 600,000 distinct CDR3 sequences. The ten largest clones represent roughly 3.4% of the sample.

Points the paper makes about the study in general: For several donors, the dominant CD3+CD56+NKG2C+ clonotypes were among the top 10 CD8+ clonotypes and accounted for about 1.0-7.0% of CD8+ T cells. Those dominant clonotypes were again the most abundant among CD3+CD56-NKG2C+ cells in a few donors, at about 25-60.1%. Whether the expanded NKG2C-expressing T cell clones were specific for HCMV antigens remained unclear.

Details on this clonotype: Its cognate antigen has yet to be identified.

The CDR3 spans 16 residues, from the cysteine through the phenylalanine. DNA is not on record. The germline V gene gives CDR1 as SGHTA and CDR2 as FQGNSA. To determine HCMV serostatus, a commercial ELISA kit was used to detect HCMV-specific IgG in serum. Ficoll density gradient centrifugation was used to isolate peripheral blood mononuclear cells from blood. Sequencing input: blood T cells: a sorted CD56 or NKG2C T cell subset, CD4+ or CD8+ T cells, or bulk PBMC T cells (not recorded which). The source is a man aged 18 to 29 in good health. Donor details come from another sample of the same person, matched by shared clones. The V gene is TRBV7-2 and the J gene is TRBJ2-1; TCRdb proposes TRBD2, but this gene call is untestable without DNA. The CDR3 corresponds to CASSLANPPGGSEQFF.